This T cell receptor (beta chain) was obtained from a study of T cells after yellow fever vaccination. Overall study findings and caveats: Re-detected after boosting: most primary clones, almost 97% of CD4 and 88% of CD8.

Trimming cost V 0 bases and J 7 bases, with 7 bases left between them. Germline V gene data show CDR1 as MNHEY and CDR2 as SVGAGI. This CDR3 is 13 amino acids long. This clonotype was observed a handful of times. Its target is not known. By 5'RACE template switching, TCR cDNA was produced, with a universal primer site and UMIs added in the process. One entry per CDR3 protein, called by TCRdb with MiXCR from the 5' RACE reads. The table records under 300,000 distinct CDR3 sequences, 10% to 15% of them present only once. The sample consisted of CD4+ T cells sorted from PBMCs, taken 45 days after the yellow fever booster vaccination. The rearrangement uses TRBV6-5 and TRBJ2-1; D not certain. This sequence was found in a man under 40 who received the YFV17D yellow fever vaccine. The CDR3 here is CASSYSRVNEQFF. In nucleotides, the CDR3 is TGTGCCAGCAGTTACTCTCGCGTTAATGAGCAGTTCTTC.